Below are 7 T cell receptor beta chains sequenced from a single sample in a study of Tregs in tolerant kidney transplant recipients. The repertoire was sequenced with immunoSEQ multiplex PCR; TCRdb's copy has only in-frame clones and lacks some. There are some 1,000 clones in the sample, with 15% to 20% held by the top ten. After roughly six days with irradiated graft donor PBMCs, CFSE-labeled recipient PBMCs were FACS-sorted. These receptors have no known antigen. The sequences come from CD4+ T cells from blood cultured with allogeneic cells, collected before the transplant. Receptors were obtained from a human patient who received a combined kidney and bone marrow transplant.

According to its frequency, this clone is large. Sequencing ends 3 residues short of the CDR3 end; the germline J gene provides the rest. The chain has TRBV5-1 and TRBJ1-4, with 10 bases fitting TRBD1. V was pared by 3 bases and J by 4 bases, with 3 bases of the junction left unmatched. CDR1 is SGHRS and CDR2 is YFSETQ in the germline V gene. The CDR3 consists of 15 residues. Partial CDR3 DNA: TGCGCCAGCAGCTCGACAGGGGGCCTTAATGAAAAA. It specifies CASSSTGGLNEK. The full CDR3 protein reads CASSSTGGLNEKLFF.

Frequency places this clone as medium-sized. The DNA ends 3 residues before the CDR3 does, and the rest of the CDR3 is filled in from the germline J gene. This chain joins TRBV18 and TRBJ2-5; TRBD1 might be the D (5 bases). V was pared by 3 bases and J by 1 base, with 6 bases between. The CDR3 length is 13 residues. In germline, CDR1 is KGHSH, CDR2 LQKENI. The covered CDR3 bases are TGTGCCAGCTCACCCGACAGCCAAGAGACC. Residues: CASSPDSQET. The CDR3, in full, reads CASSPDSQETQYF.

With respect to this clone: The read ends 3 residues early relative to the CDR3; the germline J gene fills the gap. The rearrangement links TRBV28 to TRBJ2-2, with 11 bases that match TRBD1. Trimming at V came to 8 bases and at J to 6 bases, leaving 5 bases not matched to a gene. The length of the CDR3 is 14 residues. CDR1 and CDR2 from the germline V gene are MDHEN and SYDVKM. CDR3: CASGGQGVAGELFF. The DNA read from the CDR3 is TGTGCCAGCGGGGGACAGGGGGTGGCCGGGGAG.

This clone is classed as medium-sized by frequency. Sequencing ends 3 residues short of the CDR3 end; the germline J gene provides the rest. The rearrangement links TRBV20-1 to TRBJ1-1; D is unclear. Trimming pared 5 bases from V and 2 bases from J, leaving 12 bases between. The CDR3 sequence is 13 residues long. Germline CDR1 and CDR2: DFQATT and SNEGSKA (reference sequence). Here the CDR3 reads CSAPGGYNTEAFF. The CDR3 bases that were read are TGCAGTGCTCCGGGCGGGTATAACACTGAA.

Judged by frequency, this clone is medium-sized (0.01 to 0.1%). The read ends 3 residues early relative to the CDR3; the germline J gene fills the gap. The chain links TRBV20-1 to TRBJ2-7; D not resolved. The CDR3 length is 10 residues. V lost 3 bases and J 6 bases, leaving 6 bases between the germline ends. Germline CDR1 DFQATT, CDR2 SNEGSKA (reference sequence). The CDR3 is CSASPVEQYF. The covered CDR3 bases are TGCAGTGCTAGCCCAGTCGAG.

This clone ranks as medium-sized in terms of frequency. Coverage ceases 3 residues before the CDR3 finishes, and the germline J gene fills in the end. The rearrangement links TRBV20-1 to TRBJ2-7, with D perhaps matching TRBD1 (6 bases). Trimming removed 0 bases from V and 3 bases from J, with 18 bases in between. The CDR3 runs 16 residues. Germline lookup yields CDR1 DFQATT and CDR2 SNEGSKA (reference sequence). The DNA read from the CDR3 is TGCAGTGCTAGAGATGGGTGGGGGCGCGGCCACTACGAG. Amino acids: CSARDGWGRGHYE. The entire CDR3 protein is CSARDGWGRGHYEQYF.

This clone registers medium-sized by frequency. The read finishes 3 residues shy of the CDR3 end, and the germline J gene is used to complete it. The V and J genes are TRBV7-8 and TRBJ1-5; TRBD1 matches 9 bases. The CDR3 length is 16 residues. With 5 bases clipped from V and 0 bases from J, the junction kept 5 bases outside the gene matches. CDR1 SGHVS and CDR2 FQNEAQ come from the germline V gene. The part of the CDR3 DNA that was read is TGTGCCAGCAGCCCCCGGACAGGGGATAGCAATCAGCCC. This encodes CASSPRTGDSNQP. The CDR3 in its entirety is CASSPRTGDSNQPQHF. Variable domain in full (rest from reference TRBV7-8 and TRBJ1-5): GAGVSQSPRYKVAKRGQDVALRCDPISGHVSLFWYQQALGQGPEFLTYFQNEAQLDKSGLPSDRFFAERPEGSVSTLKIQRTQQEDSAVYLCASSPRTGDSNQPQHFGDGTRLSIL.